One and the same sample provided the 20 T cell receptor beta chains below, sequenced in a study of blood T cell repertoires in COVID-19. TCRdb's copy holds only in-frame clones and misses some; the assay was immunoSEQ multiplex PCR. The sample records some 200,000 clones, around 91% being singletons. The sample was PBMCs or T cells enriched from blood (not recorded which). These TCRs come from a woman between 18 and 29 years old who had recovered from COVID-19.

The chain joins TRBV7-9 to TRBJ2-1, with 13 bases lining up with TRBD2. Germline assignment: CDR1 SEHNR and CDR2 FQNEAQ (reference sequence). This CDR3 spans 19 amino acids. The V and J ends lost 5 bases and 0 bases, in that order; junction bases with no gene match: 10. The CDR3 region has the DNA TGTGCCAGCAGCCGGACTAGCGGGAGCGTAAGGAGCTCCTACAATGAGCAGTTCTTC. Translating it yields CASSRTSGSVRSSYNEQFF.

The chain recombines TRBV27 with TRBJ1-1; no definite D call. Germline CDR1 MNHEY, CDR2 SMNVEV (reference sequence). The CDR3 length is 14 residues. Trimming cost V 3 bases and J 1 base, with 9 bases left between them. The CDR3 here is CASSFGVTNTEAFF. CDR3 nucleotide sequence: TGTGCCAGCAGTTTCGGGGTTACGAACACTGAAGCTTTCTTT.

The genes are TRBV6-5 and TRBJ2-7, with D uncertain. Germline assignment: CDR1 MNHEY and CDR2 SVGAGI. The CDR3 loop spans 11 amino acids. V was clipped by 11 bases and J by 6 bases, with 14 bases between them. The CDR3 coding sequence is TGTGCCGCTAACGGAGTGGGCGAGCAGTACTTC. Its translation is CAANGVGEQYF.

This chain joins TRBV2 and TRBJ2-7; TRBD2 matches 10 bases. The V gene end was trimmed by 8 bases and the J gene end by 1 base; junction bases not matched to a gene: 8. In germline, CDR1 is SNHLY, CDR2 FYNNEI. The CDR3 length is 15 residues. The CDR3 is CASVPGTSVSYEQYF. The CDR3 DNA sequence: TGTGCCAGCGTGCCCGGGACTAGCGTTTCCTACGAGCAGTACTTC.

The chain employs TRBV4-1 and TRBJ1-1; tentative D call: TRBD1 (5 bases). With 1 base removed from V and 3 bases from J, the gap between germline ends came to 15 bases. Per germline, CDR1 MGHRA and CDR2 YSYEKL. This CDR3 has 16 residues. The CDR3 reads CASSQGQTPGYTEAFF. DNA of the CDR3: TGCGCCAGCAGCCAAGGTCAAACCCCAGGGTACACTGAAGCTTTCTTT.

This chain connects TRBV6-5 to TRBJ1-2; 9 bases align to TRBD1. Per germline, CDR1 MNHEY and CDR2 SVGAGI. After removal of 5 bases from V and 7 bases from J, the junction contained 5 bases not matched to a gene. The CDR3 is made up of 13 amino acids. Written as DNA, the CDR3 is TGTGCCAGCAGTCAGGGACAGGGTGGTGGCTACACCTTC. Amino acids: CASSQGQGGGYTF.

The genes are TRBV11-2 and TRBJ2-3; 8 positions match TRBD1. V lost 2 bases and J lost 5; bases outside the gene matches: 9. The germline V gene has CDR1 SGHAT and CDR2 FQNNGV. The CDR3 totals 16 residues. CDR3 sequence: CASSLRVTGEVDTQYF. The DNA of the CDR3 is TGTGCCAGCAGCTTACGGGTGACAGGGGAGGTAGATACGCAGTATTTT.

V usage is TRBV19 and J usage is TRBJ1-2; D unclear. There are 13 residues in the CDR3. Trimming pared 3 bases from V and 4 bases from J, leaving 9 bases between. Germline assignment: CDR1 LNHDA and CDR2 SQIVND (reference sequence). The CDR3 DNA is TGTGCCAGTAGTATGGCGGTCACCTATGGCTACACCTTC. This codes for CASSMAVTYGYTF.

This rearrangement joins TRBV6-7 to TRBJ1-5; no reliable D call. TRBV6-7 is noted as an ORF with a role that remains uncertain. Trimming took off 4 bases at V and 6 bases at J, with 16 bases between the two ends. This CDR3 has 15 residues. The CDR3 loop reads CASSCRGDAAQPQHF. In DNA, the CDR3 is TGTGCCAGCAGTTGCCGGGGAGATGCTGCTCAGCCCCAGCATTTT.

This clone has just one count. The CDR3 loop is CASTRVLAGAPGETQYF. The CDR3 DNA reads as TGTGCCAGCACCAGAGTTCTAGCGGGAGCTCCTGGAGAGACCCAGTACTTC. The genes are TRBV3-1 (or the pseudogene TRBV3-2) and TRBJ2-5, with 10 bases identical to TRBD2. The junction had 15 bases not matched to a gene; V was cut back by 7 bases and J by 4 bases. This CDR3 has 17 amino acids. CDR1 and CDR2 (germline): LGHDT, YNNKEL (reference sequence).

This CDR3 is CASSLGGRRNEQFF. The CDR3 DNA is TGTGCCAGCAGTTTGGGCGGGAGACGCAATGAGCAGTTCTTC. V is TRBV27 and J is TRBJ2-1; TRBD2 agrees at 7 bases. Trimming removed 3 bases from V and 6 bases from J; junction bases left unmatched: 5. CDR3 size: 14 residues. Germline lookup yields CDR1 MNHEY and CDR2 SMNVEV (reference sequence).

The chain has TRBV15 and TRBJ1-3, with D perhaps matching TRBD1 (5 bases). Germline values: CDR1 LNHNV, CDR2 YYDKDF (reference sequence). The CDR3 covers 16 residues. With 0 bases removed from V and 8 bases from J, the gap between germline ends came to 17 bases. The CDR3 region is CATSRDHGVRGDTIYF. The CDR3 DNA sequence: TGTGCCACCAGCAGAGATCACGGGGTGCGGGGGGACACCATATATTTT.

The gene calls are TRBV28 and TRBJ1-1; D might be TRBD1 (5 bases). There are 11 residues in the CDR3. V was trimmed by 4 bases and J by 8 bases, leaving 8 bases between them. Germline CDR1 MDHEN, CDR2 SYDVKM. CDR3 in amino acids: CASSSGREAFF. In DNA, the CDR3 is TGTGCCAGCAGTTCAGGGCGAGAAGCTTTCTTT.

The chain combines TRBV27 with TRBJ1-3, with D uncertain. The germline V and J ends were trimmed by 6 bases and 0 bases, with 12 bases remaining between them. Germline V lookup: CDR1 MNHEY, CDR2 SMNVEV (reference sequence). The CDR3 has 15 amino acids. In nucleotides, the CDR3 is TGTGCCAGCAGCCCTTCACGGTTCTCTGGAAACACCATATATTTT. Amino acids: CASSPSRFSGNTIYF.

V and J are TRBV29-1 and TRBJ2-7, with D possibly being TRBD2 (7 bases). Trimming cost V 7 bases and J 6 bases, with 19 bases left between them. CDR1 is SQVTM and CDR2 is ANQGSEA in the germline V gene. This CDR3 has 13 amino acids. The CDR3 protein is CSGGASGTGEQYF. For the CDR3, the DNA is TGCAGCGGGGGGGCCAGCGGGACGGGCGAGCAGTACTTC.

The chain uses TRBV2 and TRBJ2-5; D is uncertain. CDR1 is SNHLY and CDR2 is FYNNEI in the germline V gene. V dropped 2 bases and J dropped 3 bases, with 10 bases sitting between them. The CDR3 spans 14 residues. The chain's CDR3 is CASSERLGEETQYF. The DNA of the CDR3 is TGTGCCAGCAGTGAACGTCTCGGAGAAGAGACCCAGTACTTC. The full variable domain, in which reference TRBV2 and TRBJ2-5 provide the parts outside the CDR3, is EPEVTQTPSHQVTQMGQEVILRCVPISNHLYFYWYRQILGQKVEFLVSFYNNEISEKSEIFDDQFSVERPDGSNFTLKIRSTKLEDSAMYFCASSERLGEETQYFGPGTRLLVL.

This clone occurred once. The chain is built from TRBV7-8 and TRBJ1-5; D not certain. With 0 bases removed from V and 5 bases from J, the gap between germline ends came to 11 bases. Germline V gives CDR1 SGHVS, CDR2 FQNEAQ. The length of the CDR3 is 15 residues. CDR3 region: CASSLASGLYQPQHF. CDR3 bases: TGTGCCAGCAGCTTAGCTAGCGGACTCTATCAGCCCCAGCATTTT.

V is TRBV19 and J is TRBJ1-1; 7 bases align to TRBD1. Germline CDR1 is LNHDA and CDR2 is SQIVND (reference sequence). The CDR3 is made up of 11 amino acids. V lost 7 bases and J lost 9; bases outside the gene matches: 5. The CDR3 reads CASNDRDQAFF. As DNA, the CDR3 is TGTGCCAGTAACGACAGGGACCAAGCTTTCTTT.

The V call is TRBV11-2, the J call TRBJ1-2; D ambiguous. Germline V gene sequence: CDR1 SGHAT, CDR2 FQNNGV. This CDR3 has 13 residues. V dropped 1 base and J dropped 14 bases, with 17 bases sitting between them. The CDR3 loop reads CASSLAAGLSETF. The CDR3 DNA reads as TGTGCCAGCAGCTTAGCGGCAGGCTTGAGTGAAACCTTC.

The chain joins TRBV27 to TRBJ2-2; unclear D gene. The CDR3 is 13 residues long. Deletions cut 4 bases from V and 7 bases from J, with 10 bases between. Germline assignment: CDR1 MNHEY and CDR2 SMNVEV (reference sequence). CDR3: CASSSMASGELFF. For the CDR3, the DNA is TGTGCCAGCAGTTCCATGGCAAGCGGGGAGCTGTTTTTT.